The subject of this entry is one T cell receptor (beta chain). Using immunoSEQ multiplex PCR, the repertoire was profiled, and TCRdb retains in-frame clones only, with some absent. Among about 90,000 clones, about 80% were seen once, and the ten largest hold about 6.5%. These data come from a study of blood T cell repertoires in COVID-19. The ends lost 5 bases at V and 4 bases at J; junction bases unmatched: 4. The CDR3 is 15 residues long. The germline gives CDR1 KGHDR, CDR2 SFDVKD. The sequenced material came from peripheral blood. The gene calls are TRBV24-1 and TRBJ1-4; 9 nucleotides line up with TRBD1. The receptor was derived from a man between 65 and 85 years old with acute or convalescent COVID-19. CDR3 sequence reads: CATSVGQGRNEKLFF. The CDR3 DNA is TGTGCCACCAGTGTAGGACAGGGGCGTAATGAAAAACTGTTTTTT.